This TCR beta chain comes out of a study of identical twins. Regarding the study as a whole: The presence of invariant MAIT and iNKT cells could partly confound analyses of zero-insertion sequences. The abundant beta clonotypes from cord blood had fewer insertions, and memory repertoires had none of this. Modelling underestimated the level of out-of-frame TCR alpha sharing observed in monozygotic twins.

TCRdb reprocessed the 5' RACE reads via MiXCR and lists one record per CDR3 protein. The repertoire holds 550,000 to 700,000 distinct CDR3 sequences, roughly 20% seen once, with around 4.5% in the top ten. CDR3 length equals 15 residues. Per the germline V gene, CDR1 is SGHDT and CDR2 is YYEEEE. The V end lost 1 base, the J end lost 4 bases, and 14 bases lay between the germline ends. This clonotype was seen a handful of times. Its antigen is as yet unknown. These data were also reused for a study on T cells expressing NK-cell markers. That paper notes: TCR beta repertoires came from sorted CD3+CD56+NKG2C+, CD3+CD56+NKG2C- and CD3+CD56-NKG2C+ T cells.

The receptor was derived from a woman between 18 and 30 years old in good health. The chain joins TRBV5-6 to TRBJ1-2; D call uncertain. The source material was PBMCs. In nucleotides, the CDR3 is TGTGCCAGCAGCTTGAGGATACGGCCAGTCTATGGCTACACCTTC. Protein sequence: CASSLRIRPVYGYTF. Full variable domain (missing parts from reference TRBV5-6 and TRBJ1-2): DAGVTQSPTHLIKTRGQQVTLRCSPKSGHDTVSWYQQALGQGPQFIFQYYEEEERQRGNFPDRFSGHQFPNYSSELNVNALLLGDSALYLCASSLRIRPVYGYTFGSGTRLTVV.